This TCR beta chain was obtained from a study of shared clonotypes between healthy human individuals (dated by TCRdb to between 2020 and 2021). Study-wide context: The cohort comprised a couple of women and three men aged 18 to 49 years. Libraries were prepared and TCR repertoires were sequenced by different laboratories using diverse techniques, in order to increase sequencing depth and limit assay-specific biases. Per donor, three plates each were used for CD4 naive and CD4 memory, two for CD8 naive, and one for CD8 memory. The study deeply sequenced blood TCR repertoires of about five healthy adults to estimate repertoire size and the extent of clonotype sharing between individuals. Leukapheresis yielded between about 0.85 and 9.5 billion PBMCs per donor. Results the study describes overall, beyond this receptor: Rarefaction of sorted-subset datasets indicated incomplete sequencing despite the large sequencing depth. Compared with non-shared clonotypes, clonotypes shared by all four sorted-subset donors had higher generation probabilities. Pairwise subsampling led to the expectation that sequencing depth would affect the degree of clonotype sharing among donors. Roughly 5% of naive CD4, 3.5% of naive CD8, 2.3% of memory CD4, and approximately 0.39% of memory CD8 clonotypes were shared across a few donors. Because the study included a small number of donors, the genetic and exposure-history diversity represented was limited. Only blood was sampled, and tissue TCR repertoires likely differ from those in blood. Larger estimated clonotype richness was generally found for naive subsets than for memory subsets.

Reading the germline V gene gives CDR1 SQVTM and CDR2 ANQGSEA. V ends up 4 bases short and J 3 bases short, with an unmatched junction base count of 1. The CDR3 spans 14 residues, from the cysteine through the phenylalanine. CDR3 DNA is the only sequence kept; it has 42 bases, read in frame from the first base. The donors were healthy, HIV-negative adults with no recently reported acute infections or vaccinations. Only Caucasian adults living in Nashville, Tennessee, USA were represented among the donors. CD4+ T cells were enriched through magnetic negative selection, after which naive cells were positively selected on CD45RA and the remaining negative fraction served as the memory subset. Blood was obtained by leukapheresis, after which PBMCs were separated by Ficoll-Histopaque density gradient centrifugation and cryopreserved in liquid nitrogen vapor phase. Analytical flow cytometry was used to check the purity and quantity of every magnetically sorted T cell population. Genomic DNA was isolated from every sorted fraction and measured by UV absorbance on a Nanodrop 2000c.

Using the deep immunoSEQ assay, multiplex PCR amplified TCR CDR3 regions from genomic DNA. Extracted genomic DNA from each cell subset was distributed evenly across all wells of several immunoSEQ 96-well plates, and each plate was treated as a replicate. For sorted subsets, 200 to 250 ng genomic DNA, equal to 30,000 or so T cell genomes, was loaded into each replicate PCR. Purified libraries were measured with a Qubit 3.0 fluorometer, size-checked on a Bioanalyzer 2100, and measured again with the KAPA Library Quantification kit. Every immunoSEQ 96-well plate was sequenced on a separate single-read 150-cycle Illumina NextSeq 550 flow cell. Regarding the original processing steps: The immunoSEQ output contained only junctional sequences without quality scores, so filtering could not match that applied to full-length reads. Sequences were annotated with PyIR, a Python wrapper for IgBLAST v1.9, using IMGT germline references to assign V/J genes and CDR3. Reads were removed for weak V/J assignments (E-value above 1e-6), missing CDR3, stop codons, out-of-frame junctions, or ambiguous translated residues. V3J clonotypes were defined as sequences sharing an identical inferred V gene, J gene, and CDR3 amino acid sequence. Percentage overlap between repertoires was computed as shared unique clonotypes divided by the size of the smaller repertoire. Three approaches were used to assess repertoire richness: RTK rarefaction, the Chao1 estimator, and Recon v2.1 estimates of unobserved clonotypes. Generation probabilities were computed with OLGA for all TCRbeta clonotypes obtained by the gDNA method from several donors. TCRdb took this table from immuneACCESS and kept in-frame rearrangements with V and J called. Such tables lack part of the clones; where checked against another copy, unresolved V genes explain under half of the gap, and the rest is unexplained. V and J calls and clone size follow that table, whereas D and trimming were derived from the DNA. For this sample there are 850,000 to 1,100,000 clones; 60% to 85% appear just once. Of the sample, roughly 0.83% is held by the ten largest clones.

This clone was found a few times. Its antigen remains unidentified. Base quality data are lacking; no much larger clone is found one base away. Sequencing was carried out using memory CD4+ T cells from PBMCs. Taken with the paper, the label for cell subset or site translates to: CD45RA-negative fraction. This clonotype was sampled from a man aged 18 to 29 in good health. Some clones in this sample may be carry-over from other donors' samples. The chain couples TRBV29-1 to TRBJ2-1; TRBD2 lines up with 12 middle nucleotides. The CDR3 corresponds to CSVGLAGVYNEQFF. Here is the DNA: TGCAGCGTTGGACTAGCGGGAGTCTACAATGAGCAGTTCTTC.